This TCR beta chain was obtained from a study of CXCR3-negative and CXCR3-positive naive CD8 T cells. General study findings and limits: High diversity, comparable across both naive subsets, contrasted with much lower diversity in memory CD8+ cells. Naive cells used TRBV-TRBJ genes in much the same way whether CXCR3-negative or CXCR3-positive; memory cells did not. CXCR3-negative naive cells had less hydrophobic TRB CDR3s than did CXCR3-positive naive cells.

Each CD8+ T cell subset was flow-sorted in triplicate. Every sort contained approximately 300,000 cells. The CDR3 totals 14 residues. As to this clonotype: Antigen unknown.

UMI-labeled 5' RACE yielded the TRB cDNA libraries. No DNA is given; TCRdb re-called the 5' RACE reads and lists each CDR3 protein once. The table for this sample gives around 95,000 distinct CDR3 sequences. The clonotype comes from a human donor in good health. Some clones in this sample may be carry-over from other donors' samples. The sample taken for sequencing was naive CXCR3+ CD8+ T cells from blood. Subset: CD45RO-CCR7+CD27+CD95- naive CD8+ T cells expressing CXCR3 (TNR3+). The rearrangement links TRBV12-3 or TRBV12-4 to TRBJ1-6; TCRdb gives TRBD1 as the D gene, but with no DNA this cannot be confirmed. The CDR3 loop is CASTPEFYNSPLHF.